This T cell receptor (beta chain) was profiled in a study of blood T cell repertoires in COVID-19. Study in general: In each case, the material was cDNA or gDNA derived from T cells, B-cell-depleted T cells, or PBMCs.

TCRdb keeps only in-frame clones here, not all; method: immunoSEQ multiplex PCR. The sample has fewer than 200,000 clones, approximately 80% seen once. Among Cohort 3 donors, those recovered had two negative PCRs, clearance, or symptom resolution. There are 16 residues in the CDR3. The V gene end was trimmed by 5 bases and the J gene end by 1 base; junction bases not matched to a gene: 6. Germline CDR1 is SGHTA and CDR2 is FQGNSA. The clonotype originates from a man over 45 who had recovered from COVID-19. The sample taken for sequencing was PBMCs or T cells enriched from blood (not recorded which). The chain is built from TRBV7-2 and TRBJ2-2; the match to TRBD1 covers 8 bases. CDR3 bases: TGTGCCAGCAGCCCCCGGACAGGGAAGAACACCGGGGAGCTGTTTTTT. This codes for CASSPRTGKNTGELFF. Drawing the rest from reference TRBV7-2 and TRBJ2-2, the complete variable domain is GAGVSQSPSNKVTEKGKDVELRCDPISGHTALYWYRQSLGQGLEFLIYFQGNSAPDKSGLPSDRFSAERTGGSVSTLTIQRTQQEDSAVYLCASSPRTGKNTGELFFGEGSRLTVL.